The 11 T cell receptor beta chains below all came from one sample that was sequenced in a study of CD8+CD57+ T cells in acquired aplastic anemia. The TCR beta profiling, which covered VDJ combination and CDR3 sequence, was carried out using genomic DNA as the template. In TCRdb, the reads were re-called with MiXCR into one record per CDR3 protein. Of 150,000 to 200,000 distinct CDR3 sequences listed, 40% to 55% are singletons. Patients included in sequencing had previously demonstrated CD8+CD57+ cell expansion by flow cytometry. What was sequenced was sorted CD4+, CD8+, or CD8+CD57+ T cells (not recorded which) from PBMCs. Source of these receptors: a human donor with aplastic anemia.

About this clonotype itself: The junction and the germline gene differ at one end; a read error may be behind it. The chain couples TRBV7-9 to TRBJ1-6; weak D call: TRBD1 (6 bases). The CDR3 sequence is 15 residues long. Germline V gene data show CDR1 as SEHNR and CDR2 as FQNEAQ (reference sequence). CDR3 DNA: TGTGCCTGCAGCCGACAGGACTCCTATAATTCACCCCTCCACTTT. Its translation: CACSRQDSYNSPLHF.

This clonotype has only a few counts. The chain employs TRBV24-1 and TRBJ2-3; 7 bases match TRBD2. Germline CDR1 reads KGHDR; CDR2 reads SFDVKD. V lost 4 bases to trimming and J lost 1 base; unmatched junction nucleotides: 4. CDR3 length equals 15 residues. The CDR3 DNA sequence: TGTGCCACCAGTGAGGCTAGCGGAGGCACAGATACGCAGTATTTT. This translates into CATSEASGGTDTQYF.

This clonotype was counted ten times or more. In nucleotides, the CDR3 is TGTGCCAGTAGTATAGGGGGGACAGCTGAAGCTTTCTTT. This codes for CASSIGGTAEAFF. V usage is TRBV19 and J usage is TRBJ1-1; 7 bases map to TRBD1. The CDR3 sequence is 13 residues long. Germline trimming cut 1 base from V and 6 bases from J; bases unmatched to any gene: 2. In germline, CDR1 is LNHDA, CDR2 SQIVND (reference sequence).

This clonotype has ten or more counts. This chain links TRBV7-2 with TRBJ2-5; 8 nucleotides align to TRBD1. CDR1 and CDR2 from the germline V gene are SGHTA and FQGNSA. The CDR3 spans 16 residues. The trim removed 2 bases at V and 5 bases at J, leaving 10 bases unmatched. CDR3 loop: CASSLPAGQGGETQYF. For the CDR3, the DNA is TGTGCCAGCAGCTTACCCGCTGGACAGGGCGGCGAGACCCAGTACTTC.

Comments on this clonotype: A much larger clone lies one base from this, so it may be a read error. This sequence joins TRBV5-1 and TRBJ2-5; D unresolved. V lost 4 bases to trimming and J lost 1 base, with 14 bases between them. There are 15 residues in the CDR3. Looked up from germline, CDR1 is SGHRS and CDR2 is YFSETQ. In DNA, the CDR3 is TGCGCCAGCAGCCTTCCCGGACGGGCCCAAGAGACCCAGTACTTC. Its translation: CASSLPGRAQETQYF.

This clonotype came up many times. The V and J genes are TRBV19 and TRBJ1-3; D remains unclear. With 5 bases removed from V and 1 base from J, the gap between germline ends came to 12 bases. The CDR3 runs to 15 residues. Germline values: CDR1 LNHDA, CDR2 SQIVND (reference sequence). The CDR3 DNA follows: TGTGCCAGTAGTCTTCAGAGAAATTCTGGAAACACCATATATTTT. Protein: CASSLQRNSGNTIYF. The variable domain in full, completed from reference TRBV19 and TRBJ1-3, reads DGGITQSPKYLFRKEGQNVTLSCEQNLNHDAMYWYRQDPGQGLRLIYYSQIVNDFQKGDIAEGYSVSREKKESFPLTVTSAQKNPTAFYLCASSLQRNSGNTIYFGEGSWLTVV.

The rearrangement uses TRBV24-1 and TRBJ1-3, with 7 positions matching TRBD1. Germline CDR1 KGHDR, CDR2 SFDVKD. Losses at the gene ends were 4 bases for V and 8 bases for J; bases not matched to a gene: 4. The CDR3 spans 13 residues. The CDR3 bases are TGTGCCACCAGTGACCGGACAGGACACACCATATATTTT. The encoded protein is CATSDRTGHTIYF.

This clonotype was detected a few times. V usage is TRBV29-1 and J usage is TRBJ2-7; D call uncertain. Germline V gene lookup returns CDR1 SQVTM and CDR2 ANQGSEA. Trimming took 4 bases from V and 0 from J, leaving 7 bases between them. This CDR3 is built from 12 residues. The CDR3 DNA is TGCAGCGTTGGAGCCAACTCCTACGAGCAGTACTTC. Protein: CSVGANSYEQYF.

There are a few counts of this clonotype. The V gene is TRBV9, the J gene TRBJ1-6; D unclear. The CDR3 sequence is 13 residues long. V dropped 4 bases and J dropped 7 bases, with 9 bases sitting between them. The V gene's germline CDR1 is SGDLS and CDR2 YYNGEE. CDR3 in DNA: TGTGCCAGCAGCCCGGAAATCAATTCACCCCTCCACTTT. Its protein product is CASSPEINSPLHF. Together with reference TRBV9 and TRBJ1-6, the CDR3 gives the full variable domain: DSGVTQTPKHLITATGQRVTLRCSPRSGDLSVYWYQQSLDQGLQFLIQYYNGEERAKGNILERFSAQQFPDLHSELNLSSLELGDSALYFCASSPEINSPLHFGNGTRLTVT.

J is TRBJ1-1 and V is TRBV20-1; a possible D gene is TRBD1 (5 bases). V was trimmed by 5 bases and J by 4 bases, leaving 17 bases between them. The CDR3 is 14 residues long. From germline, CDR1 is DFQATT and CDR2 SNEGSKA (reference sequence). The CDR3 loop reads CSAFRDPGGTEAFF. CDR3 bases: TGCAGTGCTTTCCGGGACCCAGGAGGCACTGAAGCTTTCTTT.

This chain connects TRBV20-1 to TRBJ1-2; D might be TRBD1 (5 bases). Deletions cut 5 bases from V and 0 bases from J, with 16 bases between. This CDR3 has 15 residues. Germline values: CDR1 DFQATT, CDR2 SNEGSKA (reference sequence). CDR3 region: CSAVGGVGANYGYTF. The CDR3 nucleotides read TGCAGTGCTGTGGGGGGGGTGGGAGCTAACTATGGCTACACCTTC.